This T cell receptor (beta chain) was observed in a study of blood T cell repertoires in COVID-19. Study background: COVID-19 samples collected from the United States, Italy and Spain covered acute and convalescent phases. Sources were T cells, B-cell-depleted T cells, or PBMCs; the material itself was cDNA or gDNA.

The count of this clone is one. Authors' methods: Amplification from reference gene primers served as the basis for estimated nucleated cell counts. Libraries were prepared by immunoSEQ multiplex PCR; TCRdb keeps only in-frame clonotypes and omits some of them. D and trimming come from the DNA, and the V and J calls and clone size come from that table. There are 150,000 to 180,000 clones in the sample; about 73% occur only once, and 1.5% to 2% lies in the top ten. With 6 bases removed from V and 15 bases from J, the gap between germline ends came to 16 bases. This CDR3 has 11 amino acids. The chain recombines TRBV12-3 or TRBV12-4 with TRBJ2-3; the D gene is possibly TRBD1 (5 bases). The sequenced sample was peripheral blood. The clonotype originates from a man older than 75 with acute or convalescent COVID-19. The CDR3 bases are TGTGCCAGCAGAGGAACAGGTATACTATATTTT. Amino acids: CASRGTGILYF.